This T cell receptor beta chain was identified during a study of T-cell memory formation after mild COVID-19. Study results and caveats: Mainly CM and EM harbored the contracting CD4+ clones; mainly EMRA harbored the CD8+ ones.

One entry per CDR3 protein, called by TCRdb with MiXCR from the 5' RACE reads. The data contain hundreds of thousands of distinct CDR3 sequences, around 27% of them seen just once; the ten biggest clones take up approximately 12%. Remarks on this clonotype: Its matching antigen is unknown.

This clonotype was obtained from an adult woman who had mild COVID-19 (a few samples of this study predate the infection). Cell type and time point are not known. The sequenced sample consisted of PBMCs or a T cell subset sorted from them (not recorded which).

The CDR3 DNA follows: TGTGCCAGCAGGATCAGGGGGCGGGCTTTCTTT. This sequence encodes CASRIRGRAFF. The genes are TRBV12-3 or TRBV12-4 and TRBJ1-1, with TRBD1 identical over 8 bases. Losses at the gene ends were 6 bases for V and 11 bases for J; bases not matched to a gene: 5. There are 11 residues in the CDR3.